This T cell receptor (beta chain) was captured in a study of technical replicates of blood from several donors. TCRdb's table, derived via immunoSEQ multiplex PCR, lists solely in-frame clones and lacks some. The data show tens of thousands of clones, roughly four fifths seen once. J lost 2 bases, V lost 3 bases, and 6 bases had no gene match. The CDR3 runs to 16 residues. The germline CDR1 and CDR2 sequences are SGHRS and YFSETQ. This TCR was recovered from a human donor in good health. Some clones in this sample may be carry-over from other donors' samples. The specimen was PBMCs. The chain is built from TRBV5-1 and TRBJ2-3, with 10 bases identical to TRBD2. The CDR3 DNA reads TGCGCCAGCAGCTCCCTGACTAGCGGGTACACAGATACGCAGTATTTT. Translated: CASSSLTSGYTDTQYF.